A selection of T cell receptor beta chains follows, all from one sample in a study of blood T cell repertoires in COVID-19. Sequencing was performed with immunoSEQ multiplex PCR; in TCRdb, only in-frame clones are kept and a portion is missing. The sample consists of tens of thousands of clones, roughly 85% of them appearing once. The sequencing input was peripheral blood. The receptors shown here come from a human donor in a cohort sampled during active COVID-19. The conserved cysteine and the conserved F or W are not part of the CDR3 here. Each record gives: J gene, V gene, CDR3 protein.

j_call: TRBJ2-3; v_call: TRBV6-2/TRBV6-3; cdr3_aa: ASSYSSSGGSDTQY
j_call: TRBJ2-7; v_call: TRBV19; cdr3_aa: ASGQSYEQY
j_call: TRBJ2-7; v_call: TRBV18; cdr3_aa: ASSPPSGTPSPYEQY
j_call: TRBJ2-7; v_call: TRBV27; cdr3_aa: ASSLGISYEQY
j_call: TRBJ2-2; v_call: TRBV7-8; cdr3_aa: ASSMGYRDRGAGELF
j_call: TRBJ2-3; v_call: TRBV7-6; cdr3_aa: ASSTPGRDSTDTQY
j_call: TRBJ2-7; v_call: TRBV6-5; cdr3_aa: ASSIGTGSYEQY
j_call: TRBJ2-7; v_call: TRBV3-1/TRBV3-2; cdr3_aa: ASSRPGGAFISEQY
j_call: TRBJ1-2; v_call: TRBV19; cdr3_aa: ATQGAGKGYGYT
j_call: TRBJ1-5; v_call: TRBV29-1; cdr3_aa: SVSAGGLNQPQH
j_call: TRBJ1-1; v_call: TRBV9; cdr3_aa: ASSVGQGPNTEAF
j_call: TRBJ1-3; v_call: TRBV21-1; cdr3_aa: ASSRRDRANTIY
j_call: TRBJ1-2; v_call: TRBV24-1; cdr3_aa: ATSDGHGTAANYGYT
j_call: TRBJ2-3; v_call: TRBV10-3; cdr3_aa: AISDGLAGTDTQY
j_call: TRBJ2-3; v_call: TRBV14; cdr3_aa: ASSPKRAKSTDTQY
j_call: TRBJ2-1; v_call: TRBV5-4; cdr3_aa: ASSNQGGEQF
j_call: TRBJ1-3; v_call: TRBV7-9; cdr3_aa: ASSPWLSESGNTIY
j_call: TRBJ1-1; v_call: TRBV2; cdr3_aa: ASSPDREAF
j_call: TRBJ1-1; v_call: TRBV6-2/TRBV6-3; cdr3_aa: ASSYPIQGGGTEAF
j_call: TRBJ2-3; v_call: TRBV5-5; cdr3_aa: ASSLVAASTDTQY
j_call: TRBJ2-1; v_call: TRBV29-1; cdr3_aa: SVGLGGGYNEQF
j_call: TRBJ1-4; v_call: TRBV6-1; cdr3_aa: ASSEGTGWRGEKLF
j_call: TRBJ2-7; v_call: TRBV29-1; cdr3_aa: SVEGGSGQY
j_call: TRBJ2-2; v_call: TRBV5-1; cdr3_aa: ASSLGTGVTGELF
j_call: TRBJ1-5; v_call: TRBV7-2; cdr3_aa: ASSDQTGSNQPQH
j_call: TRBJ1-3; v_call: TRBV9; cdr3_aa: ASSVQGAGNTIY
j_call: TRBJ2-7; v_call: TRBV5-1; cdr3_aa: ASSKGQAPVEQY
j_call: TRBJ1-6; v_call: TRBV19; cdr3_aa: ASTAQGALNSPLH
j_call: TRBJ2-7; v_call: TRBV29-1; cdr3_aa: SVGQSRVYEQY
j_call: TRBJ1-5; v_call: TRBV7-2; cdr3_aa: ASSKSSSNQPQH
j_call: TRBJ2-1; v_call: TRBV6-1; cdr3_aa: ASSGLPGQGNNEQF
j_call: TRBJ1-5; v_call: TRBV20-1; cdr3_aa: SASRHGQGGQPQH
j_call: TRBJ1-5; v_call: TRBV4-2; cdr3_aa: ASSQDQVGQPQH
j_call: TRBJ1-5; v_call: TRBV3-1/TRBV3-2; cdr3_aa: ASSQDLARGQPQH
j_call: TRBJ1-1; v_call: TRBV7-2; cdr3_aa: ASLLTGMNTEAF
j_call: TRBJ2-3; v_call: TRBV27; cdr3_aa: ASSYGTPIDTQY
j_call: TRBJ2-1; v_call: TRBV4-1; cdr3_aa: ASSQDRTGVYNEQF
j_call: TRBJ1-1; v_call: TRBV19; cdr3_aa: ASRFDRGPAF
j_call: TRBJ1-1; v_call: TRBV9; cdr3_aa: ASSPRQNTEAF
j_call: TRBJ2-2; v_call: TRBV4-2; cdr3_aa: ASSQRLAGEDGELF
j_call: TRBJ1-2; v_call: TRBV23-1; cdr3_aa: ASSQLTGGLSYGYT
j_call: TRBJ1-1; v_call: TRBV6-6; cdr3_aa: ASMPGGNPEAF
j_call: TRBJ2-7; v_call: TRBV5-6; cdr3_aa: ASSWGQGSTEQY
j_call: TRBJ1-4; v_call: TRBV5-4; cdr3_aa: ASSLNQEKLF
j_call: TRBJ2-1; v_call: TRBV19; cdr3_aa: ASAPLPGSTYNEQF